Following are 25 T cell receptor beta chains from one sample sequenced in a study of T cells in pancreatic ductal adenocarcinoma. Data came from immunoSEQ multiplex PCR; TCRdb stores just in-frame clones and leaves some out. The table shows approximately 97,000 clones, with 90% to 95% occurring only once. No neoadjuvant therapy was given to the selected pancreatic ductal adenocarcinoma patients before their surgery. Sequenced: PBMCs. All receptors derive from a human donor with pancreatic ductal adenocarcinoma.

The chain employs TRBV7-3 and TRBJ2-1, with TRBD2 matching 14 bases. The CDR3 has 16 amino acids. Germline V gene data show CDR1 as SGHTA and CDR2 as FQGTGA. Losses at the gene ends were 4 bases for V and 6 bases for J; bases not matched to a gene: 5. Here the CDR3 reads CASSSATSGRGNEQFF. For the CDR3, the DNA is TGTGCCAGCAGCTCAGCGACTAGCGGGAGGGGCAATGAGCAGTTCTTC. The full variable domain, completed using reference TRBV7-3 and TRBJ2-1, is GAGVSQTPSNKVTEKGKYVELRCDPISGHTALYWYRQSLGQGPEFLIYFQGTGAADDSGLPNDRFFAVRPEGSVSTLKIQRTERGDSAVYLCASSSATSGRGNEQFFGPGTRLTVL.

This clone was detected once. The V gene is TRBV5-1, the J gene TRBJ2-7; a weak D match, TRBD1 (6 bases). This CDR3 is built from 14 residues. The V gene lost 0 bases and the J gene lost 2 bases, with 9 bases spanning the gap. Germline loops: CDR1 SGHRS, CDR2 YFSETQ. CDR3 nucleotide sequence: TGCGCCAGCAGCTTGGTAGGGGGAGCCTACGAGCAGTACTTC. This encodes CASSLVGGAYEQYF.

This clone was counted once. V usage is TRBV2 and J usage is TRBJ2-7; 9 positions match TRBD2. Germline V CDR1 and CDR2: SNHLY, FYNNEI. The CDR3 has 11 amino acids. V dropped 4 bases and J dropped 9; count of bases not matched to a gene: 1. CDR3 region: CASSGGLAQYF. Here the CDR3 DNA reads TGTGCCAGCAGTGGGGGACTAGCGCAGTACTTC.

This clone was picked up one time. The chain joins TRBV2 to TRBJ2-5; 7 bases map to TRBD1. The CDR3 runs 13 residues. Losses at the gene ends were 11 bases for V and 3 bases for J; bases not matched to a gene: 9. Germline V gene data show CDR1 as SNHLY and CDR2 as FYNNEI. The CDR3 bases are TGTGCCTCGACCGGGACAGCTAAAGAGACCCAGTACTTC. Protein product: CASTGTAKETQYF.

For the CDR3, the DNA is TGTGCCACCAGAACTAGCGGCACAGATACGCAGTATTTT. Its translation is CATRTSGTDTQYF. This sequence joins TRBV15 and TRBJ2-3; 7 nucleotides agree with TRBD2. V shed 6 bases, J shed 1 base, and the junction held 1 base outside the gene matches. Germline loops: CDR1 LNHNV, CDR2 YYDKDF (reference sequence). This CDR3 is 13 amino acids long.

The chain joins TRBV10-3 to TRBJ2-1, with 8 bases matching TRBD2. Per germline, CDR1 ENHRY and CDR2 SYGVKD. The CDR3 is 18 residues long. Losses at the gene ends were 6 bases for V and 1 base for J; bases not matched to a gene: 14. The CDR3 bases are TGTGCCATCAGCCGAGCGGGGGCCAGCGGGAGTTCCTACAATGAGCAGTTCTTC. Translating gives CAISRAGASGSSYNEQFF.

The rearrangement links TRBV4-1 to TRBJ2-5; tentative D call: TRBD2 (6 bases). V dropped 1 base and J dropped 5 bases, with 8 bases sitting between them. The CDR3 sequence is 13 residues long. CDR1 is MGHRA and CDR2 is YSYEKL in the germline V gene. The CDR3 region is CASSQAAGETQYF. CDR3 bases: TGCGCCAGCAGCCAAGCGGCGGGGGAGACCCAGTACTTC.

This clone was observed a handful of times. This chain links TRBV5-4 with TRBJ1-2; possible D gene TRBD1, 6 bases. Germline V gene data show CDR1 as SGHNT and CDR2 as YYREEE (reference sequence). The V and J ends lost 2 bases and 7 bases respectively, with 12 bases between them. The CDR3 length is 13 residues. CDR3 bases: TGTGCCAGCAGCTTTACGGGACAAAGTGGCTACACCTTC. Its protein product is CASSFTGQSGYTF.

This clone appeared a single time. The rearrangement uses TRBV5-1 and TRBJ2-7; no firm D call. Germline V gene sequence: CDR1 SGHRS, CDR2 YFSETQ. V dropped 0 bases and J dropped 6 bases, with 13 bases sitting between them. CDR3 length: 14 residues. CDR3 sequence reads: CASSLGIIFGEQYF. CDR3 in DNA: TGCGCCAGCAGCTTGGGTATAATCTTCGGCGAGCAGTACTTC.

This chain joins TRBV30 and TRBJ2-1, with D perhaps matching TRBD1 (6 bases). Germline CDR1 GTSNPN, CDR2 SVGIG (reference sequence). CDR3 length equals 14 residues. The ends were cut back, 5 bases at V and 6 bases at J, with 17 bases in the middle. The CDR3: CAWDQGNPINEQFF. For the CDR3, the DNA is TGTGCCTGGGACCAGGGGAATCCGATCAATGAGCAGTTCTTC. The full variable domain, its missing parts supplied by reference TRBV30 and TRBJ2-1, is SQTIHQWPATLVQPVGSPLSLECTVEGTSNPNLYWYRQAAGRGLQLLFYSVGIGQISSEVPQNLSASRPQDRQFILSSKKLLLSDSGFYLCAWDQGNPINEQFFGPGTRLTVL.

Only one count was recorded for this clone. The chain combines TRBV19 with TRBJ2-5; D not certain. The CDR3 has 16 residues. V was pared by 2 bases and J by 3 bases, with 16 bases between. CDR1 is LNHDA, CDR2 SQIVND, per germline (reference sequence). CDR3 sequence (DNA): TGTGCCAGTAGTATAAGAGGCGTCCAGAAAAAAGAGACCCAGTACTTC. Encoded protein: CASSIRGVQKKETQYF. Filled out from reference TRBV19 and TRBJ2-5, the complete variable domain reads DGGITQSPKYLFRKEGQNVTLSCEQNLNHDAMYWYRQDPGQGLRLIYYSQIVNDFQKGDIAEGYSVSREKKESFPLTVTSAQKNPTAFYLCASSIRGVQKKETQYFGPGTRLLVL.

This clone showed up just once. The V call is TRBV11-1, the J call TRBJ2-1; D is unclear. CDR3 length: 14 amino acids. V was shortened by 3 bases and J by 4 bases, with 10 bases between the two germline ends. Germline loops: CDR1 SGHAT, CDR2 FQDESV (reference sequence). The CDR3 spells CASSFLELYNEQFF. CDR3 coding DNA: TGTGCCAGCAGCTTCTTAGAGTTGTACAATGAGCAGTTCTTC.

The CDR3 DNA reads TGTGCCAGCAGCGTGGCGGGAGATCTGTGGGAGACCCAGTACTTC. This gives the protein CASSVAGDLWETQYF. The J gene is TRBJ2-5, the V gene TRBV9; 7 bases align to TRBD2. The trim removed 2 bases at V and 5 bases at J, leaving 9 bases unmatched. The CDR3 sequence is 15 residues long. Germline V lookup: CDR1 SGDLS, CDR2 YYNGEE.

The genes are TRBV27 and TRBJ2-7; TRBD2 aligns across 8 bases. Trimming removed 6 bases from V and 3 bases from J; junction bases left unmatched: 10. CDR1 MNHEY and CDR2 SMNVEV come from the germline V gene (reference sequence). The CDR3 runs to 15 residues. The CDR3 DNA follows: TGTGCCAGCAGGGATCATAGCGGGGTACTCTACGAGCAGTACTTC. It translates to CASRDHSGVLYEQYF.

The chain has TRBV10-3 and TRBJ1-2; possibly TRBD1 for D (6 bases). The CDR3 contains 14 residues. The germline gives CDR1 ENHRY, CDR2 SYGVKD. V was clipped by 7 bases and J by 5 bases, with 17 bases between them. The CDR3 spells CAINKDRSEYGYTF. The CDR3 coding sequence is TGTGCCATCAATAAAGACAGGTCGGAATATGGCTACACCTTC.

This chain links TRBV19 with TRBJ1-5, with a possible D match to TRBD1 (6 bases). CDR3 length equals 13 residues. V shed 5 bases and J shed 6 bases, with 11 bases lying between them. CDR1 and CDR2 (germline): LNHDA, SQIVND (reference sequence). As DNA, the CDR3 is TGTGCCAGTAGTCGACAGGTGGGTCAGCCCCAGCATTTT. Its protein product is CASSRQVGQPQHF.

The V and J genes are TRBV7-6 and TRBJ2-5, with 10 bases that match TRBD2. Germline V gene lookup returns CDR1 SGHVS and CDR2 FNYEAQ. The V gene end was trimmed by 2 bases and the J gene end by 1 base; junction bases not matched to a gene: 4. The CDR3 extends over 16 amino acids. CDR3: CASSLFGLAAQETQYF. The DNA of the CDR3 is TGTGCCAGCAGCTTATTCGGACTAGCGGCCCAAGAGACCCAGTACTTC.

The genes are TRBV9 and TRBJ1-4, with D perhaps TRBD1 (5 bases). The CDR3 is made up of 15 amino acids. Germline V gives CDR1 SGDLS, CDR2 YYNGEE. V lost 0 bases to trimming and J lost 7 bases, with 13 bases between them. CDR3 in DNA: TGTGCCAGCAGCGTAGGAGTGGGCGGGGGTGAAAAACTGTTTTTT. It codes for CASSVGVGGGEKLFF.

This clone has only a few counts. The chain carries TRBV27 and TRBJ1-2, with D unclear. With 5 bases removed from V and 8 bases from J, the gap between germline ends came to 15 bases. Germline CDR1 is MNHEY and CDR2 is SMNVEV (reference sequence). CDR3 length: 13 amino acids. In DNA, the CDR3 is TGTGCCAGCAGTCCCGGATGGCGGTGGGGCTACACCTTC. It specifies CASSPGWRWGYTF.

The chain combines TRBV28 with TRBJ2-7, with a weak D call TRBD1 (7 bases). Trimming removed 2 bases at V and 4 bases at J, with 15 bases between. Germline V CDR1 and CDR2: MDHEN, SYDVKM. CDR3 length: 15 residues. CDR3 protein: CASSLRQGGLYEQYF. In DNA form, the CDR3 reads TGTGCCAGCAGTTTAAGACAGGGCGGACTATACGAGCAGTACTTC.

J is TRBJ1-2 and V is TRBV7-2; 9 nucleotides match TRBD1. The CDR3 extends over 14 amino acids. The germline V gene encodes CDR1 SGHTA and CDR2 FQGNSA. V shed 4 bases, J shed 13 bases, and the junction held 13 bases outside the gene matches. The CDR3 reads CASSSPLLQGACTF. CDR3 nucleotide sequence: TGTGCCAGCAGCTCCCCTTTACTACAGGGGGCCTGCACCTTC.

This clone was seen more than once but under ten times. The chain uses TRBV2 and TRBJ1-5, with 7 bases matching TRBD1. V was pared by 4 bases and J by 5 bases, with 5 bases of the junction left unmatched. There are 14 residues in the CDR3. Germline CDR1 SNHLY, CDR2 FYNNEI. CDR3 region: CASSGQGIDQPQHF. In DNA, the CDR3 is TGTGCCAGCAGTGGACAGGGAATAGATCAGCCCCAGCATTTT.

This chain uses TRBV30 with TRBJ1-4, with no clear D. Germline CDR1 is GTSNPN and CDR2 is SVGIG (reference sequence). The CDR3 is made up of 14 amino acids. The V end was cut by 4 bases, the J end by 8 bases, with 17 bases between. The CDR3 bases are TGTGCCTGGACCCAGGCGCCGACGGGGGAAAAACTGTTTTTT. This gives the protein CAWTQAPTGEKLFF. The whole variable domain, remainder taken from reference TRBV30 and TRBJ1-4, is SQTIHQWPATLVQPVGSPLSLECTVEGTSNPNLYWYRQAAGRGLQLLFYSVGIGQISSEVPQNLSASRPQDRQFILSSKKLLLSDSGFYLCAWTQAPTGEKLFFGSGTQLSVL.

This clone was detected only once. The chain joins TRBV5-1 to TRBJ2-1, with 15 bases identical to TRBD2. The CDR3 is 21 residues long. CDR1 SGHRS and CDR2 YFSETQ come from the germline V gene. V dropped 1 base and J dropped 0; count of bases not matched to a gene: 11. CDR3 DNA: TGCGCCAGCAGCTTGCGTAGCGGACTAGCGGGAGGGCGGAGCTCCTACAATGAGCAGTTCTTC. This encodes CASSLRSGLAGGRSSYNEQFF.

The chain links TRBV18 to TRBJ2-5, with D uncertain. V was shortened by 6 bases and J by 5 bases, with 16 bases between the two germline ends. The CDR3 extends over 14 amino acids. Germline-derived CDR1 and CDR2 are KGHSH and LQKENI. CDR3 protein: CASSSMERLETQYF. The CDR3 nucleotides are TGTGCCAGCTCGTCGATGGAGAGGTTGGAGACCCAGTACTTC. The whole variable domain, remainder taken from reference TRBV18 and TRBJ2-5, is NAGVMQNPRHLVRRRGQEARLRCSPMKGHSHVYWYRQLPEEGLKFMVYLQKENIIDESGMPKERFSAEFPKEGPSILRIQQVVRGDSAAYFCASSSMERLETQYFGPGTRLLVL.